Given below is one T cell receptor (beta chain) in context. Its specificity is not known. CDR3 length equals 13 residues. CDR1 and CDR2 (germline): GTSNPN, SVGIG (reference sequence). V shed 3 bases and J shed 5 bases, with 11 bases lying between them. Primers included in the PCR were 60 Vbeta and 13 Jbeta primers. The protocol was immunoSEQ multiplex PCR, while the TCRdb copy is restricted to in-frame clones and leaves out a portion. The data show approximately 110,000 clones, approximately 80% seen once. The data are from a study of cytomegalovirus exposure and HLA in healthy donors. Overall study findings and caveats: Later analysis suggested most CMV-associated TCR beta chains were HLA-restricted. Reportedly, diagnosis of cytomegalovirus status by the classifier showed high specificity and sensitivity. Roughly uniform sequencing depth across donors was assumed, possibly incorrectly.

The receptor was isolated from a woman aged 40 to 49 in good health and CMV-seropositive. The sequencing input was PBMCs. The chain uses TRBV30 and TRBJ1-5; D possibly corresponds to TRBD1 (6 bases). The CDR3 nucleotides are TGTGCCTGGAGCGCAGGGGCCCATCAGCCCCAGCATTTT. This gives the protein CAWSAGAHQPQHF.